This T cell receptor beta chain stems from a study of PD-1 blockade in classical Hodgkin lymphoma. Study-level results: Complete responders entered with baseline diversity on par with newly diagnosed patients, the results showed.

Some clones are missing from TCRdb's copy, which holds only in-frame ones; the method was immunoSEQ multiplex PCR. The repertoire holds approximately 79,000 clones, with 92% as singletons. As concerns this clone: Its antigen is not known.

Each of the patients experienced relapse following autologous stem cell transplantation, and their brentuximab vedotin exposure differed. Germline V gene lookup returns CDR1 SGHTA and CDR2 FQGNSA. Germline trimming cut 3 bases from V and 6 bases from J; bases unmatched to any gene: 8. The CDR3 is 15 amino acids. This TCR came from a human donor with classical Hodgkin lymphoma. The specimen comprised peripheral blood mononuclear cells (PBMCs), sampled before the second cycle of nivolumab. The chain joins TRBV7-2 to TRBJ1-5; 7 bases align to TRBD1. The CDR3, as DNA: TGTGCCAGCAGCTTTCCCCAGGGGGTCGGTCAGCCCCAGCATTTT. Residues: CASSFPQGVGQPQHF.